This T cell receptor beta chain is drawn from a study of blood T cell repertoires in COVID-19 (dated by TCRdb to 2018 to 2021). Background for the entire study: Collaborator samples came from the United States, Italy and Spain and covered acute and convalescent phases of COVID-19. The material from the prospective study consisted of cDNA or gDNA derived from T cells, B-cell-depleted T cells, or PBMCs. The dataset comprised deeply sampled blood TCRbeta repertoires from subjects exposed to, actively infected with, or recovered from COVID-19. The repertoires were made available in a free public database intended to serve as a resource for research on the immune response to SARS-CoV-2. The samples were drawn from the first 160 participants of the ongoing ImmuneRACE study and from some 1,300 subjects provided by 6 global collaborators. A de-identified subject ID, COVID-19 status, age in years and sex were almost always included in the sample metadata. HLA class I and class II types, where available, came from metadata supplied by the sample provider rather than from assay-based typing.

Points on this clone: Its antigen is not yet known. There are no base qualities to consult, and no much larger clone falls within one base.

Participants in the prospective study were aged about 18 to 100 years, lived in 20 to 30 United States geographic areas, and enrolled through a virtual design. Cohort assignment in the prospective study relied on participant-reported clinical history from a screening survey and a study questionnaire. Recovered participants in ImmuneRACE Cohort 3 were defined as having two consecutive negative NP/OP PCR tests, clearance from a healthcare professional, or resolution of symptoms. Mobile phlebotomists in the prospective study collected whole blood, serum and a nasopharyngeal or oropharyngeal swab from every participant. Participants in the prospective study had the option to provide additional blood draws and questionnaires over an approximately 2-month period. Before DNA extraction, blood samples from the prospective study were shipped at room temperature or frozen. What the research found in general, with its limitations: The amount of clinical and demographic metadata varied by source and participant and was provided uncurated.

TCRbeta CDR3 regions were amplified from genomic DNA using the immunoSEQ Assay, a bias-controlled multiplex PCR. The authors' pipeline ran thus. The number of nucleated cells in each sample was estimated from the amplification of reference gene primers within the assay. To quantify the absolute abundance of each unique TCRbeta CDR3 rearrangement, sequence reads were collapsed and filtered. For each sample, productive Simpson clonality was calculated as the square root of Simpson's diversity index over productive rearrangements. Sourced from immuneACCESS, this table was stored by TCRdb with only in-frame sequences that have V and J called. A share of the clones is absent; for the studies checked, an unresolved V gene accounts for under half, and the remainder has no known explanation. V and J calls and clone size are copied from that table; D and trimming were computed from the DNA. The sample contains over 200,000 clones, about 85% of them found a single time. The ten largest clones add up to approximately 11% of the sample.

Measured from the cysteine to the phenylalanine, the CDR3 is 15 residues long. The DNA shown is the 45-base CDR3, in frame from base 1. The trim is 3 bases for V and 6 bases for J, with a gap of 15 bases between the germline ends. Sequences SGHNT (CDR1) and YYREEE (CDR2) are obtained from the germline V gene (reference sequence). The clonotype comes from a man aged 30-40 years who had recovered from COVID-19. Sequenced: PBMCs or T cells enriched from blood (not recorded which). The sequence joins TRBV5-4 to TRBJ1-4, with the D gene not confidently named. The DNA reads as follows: TGTGCCAGCAGCTCACATATGGAGGACGATGAAAAACTGTTTTTT. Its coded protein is CASSSHMEDDEKLFF.